This TCR beta chain was captured by sequencing in a study of beta chain features in type 1 diabetes. The whole isolated RNA underwent reverse transcription, so sequencing captured expressed TCRB transcripts. Sequencing used immunoSEQ multiplex PCR; TCRdb keeps in-frame clones, though not all of them. The sample lists hundreds of thousands of clones; approximately 8% were seen once. Germline CDR1 is SNHLY and CDR2 is FYNNEI. The CDR3 spans 15 residues. With 8 bases removed from V and 4 bases from J, the gap between germline ends came to 20 bases. This TCR was recovered from a woman under 30 in good health. Material: central memory CD4+ T cells from blood. This sequence joins TRBV2 and TRBJ2-5; weak D call: TRBD1 (6 bases). The chain's CDR3 is CASLAQGHPRETQYF. The CDR3 region has the DNA TGTGCCAGCCTCGCACAGGGCCACCCCAGAGAGACCCAGTACTTC.